The rows below give T cell receptor beta chains drawn from one sample of a study of identical twins. TCRdb recomputed calls from the 5' RACE reads with MiXCR, one row per CDR3 protein. This table has about 530,000 distinct CDR3 sequences, around 20% appearing once. The sample also formed part of further work on yellow fever vaccine responses in identical twins.

The sequenced material came from CD4+ T cells sorted from blood. These receptors originate from a woman aged 18-30 years in good health. Each CDR3 is given without its conserved first and last residue. Each record gives: J gene, clone size, V gene, CDR3 protein. Clone size is stated in some rows and not others, as once, few, many or a class when expanded.

j_call: TRBJ2-7
clone_size: -
v_call: TRBV3-1
cdr3_aa: ASSLGLGLGAEQY

j_call: TRBJ2-3
clone_size: -
v_call: TRBV6-6
cdr3_aa: ASSYSLDTQY

j_call: TRBJ2-3
clone_size: -
v_call: TRBV5-1
cdr3_aa: ASRRSGMADTQY

j_call: TRBJ2-1
clone_size: -
v_call: TRBV11-3
cdr3_aa: ASSLGTSGRTNEQF

j_call: TRBJ2-3
clone_size: -
v_call: TRBV7-2
cdr3_aa: ASSSRLAALGDTQY

j_call: TRBJ2-3
clone_size: few
v_call: TRBV12-3/TRBV12-4
cdr3_aa: ASRAAGVRDITQY

j_call: TRBJ2-7
clone_size: -
v_call: TRBV5-6
cdr3_aa: ASSGPGQGIIRTYEQY

j_call: TRBJ1-2
clone_size: -
v_call: TRBV20-1
cdr3_aa: SAGQGAKPYGYT

j_call: TRBJ2-1
clone_size: -
v_call: TRBV12-3/TRBV12-4
cdr3_aa: ASSFGGAGDNEQF

j_call: TRBJ2-5
clone_size: -
v_call: TRBV4-2
cdr3_aa: ASSPTGLAKETQY

j_call: TRBJ1-4
clone_size: few
v_call: TRBV20-1
cdr3_aa: SAREYGATNEKLF

j_call: TRBJ2-5
clone_size: -
v_call: TRBV20-1
cdr3_aa: SASLLVGETQY

j_call: TRBJ2-1
clone_size: -
v_call: TRBV14
cdr3_aa: ASSLPGTLMREQF

j_call: TRBJ1-1
clone_size: few
v_call: TRBV7-8
cdr3_aa: ASSQPSVTEAF